The rows below give T cell receptor beta chains drawn from one sample of a study of somatic mutations in cytotoxic T cells in rheumatoid arthritis. Only in-frame clones appear in the TCRdb table, and some are missing; sequencing was by immunoSEQ multiplex PCR. The sample has roughly 4,000 clones; approximately 93% are singletons. The sample consisted of CD8+ T cells sorted from blood. These receptors came from an older woman with rheumatoid arthritis. Each CDR3 is given with its conserved first and last residue. Fields, in order: clone size, D gene, V gene, J gene, CDR3 protein, CDR3 DNA. A D gene is named only where the DNA matches it firmly. Clone size is given for some rows only: seen once, a few or many times, or a class if the clone is expanded.

>-|TRBD2|TRBV27|TRBJ2-3
CASSLVLAGGPTDTQYF
TGTGCCAGCAGTTTAGTACTAGCGGGGGGACCCACAGATACGCAGTATTTT
>-|-|TRBV7-9|TRBJ1-1
CASSLDGRVYTEAFF
TGTGCCAGCAGCTTAGATGGCAGGGTCTACACTGAAGCTTTCTTT
>-|TRBD2|TRBV6-4|TRBJ2-3
CASSASGSTDTQYF
TGTGCCAGCAGTGCTAGCGGGAGCACAGATACGCAGTATTTT
>-|-|TRBV7-8|TRBJ1-2
CASSSRGSSRGYTF
TGTGCCAGCAGCTCCAGGGGTTCCTCGAGGGGCTACACCTTC
>-|-|TRBV5-1|TRBJ2-1
CASSLDGQGTYNEQFF
TGCGCCAGCAGCTTGGATGGGCAGGGAACCTACAATGAGCAGTTCTTC
>-|-|TRBV7-2|TRBJ2-1
CASSFRRGGVYEQFF
TGTGCCAGCAGCTTTCGGCGCGGCGGGGTCTATGAGCAGTTCTTC
>-|TRBD2|TRBV27|TRBJ2-7
CASSGEGRPFGEQYF
TGTGCCAGCAGTGGGGAGGGGAGGCCTTTCGGGGAGCAGTACTTC
>once|TRBD1|TRBV10-3|TRBJ2-1
CAISEAGQGNGEQFF
TGTGCCATCAGTGAGGCGGGACAGGGTAACGGTGAGCAGTTCTTC
>-|-|TRBV11-2|TRBJ2-7
CASSLGSGGSHEQYF
TGTGCCAGCAGCTTAGGGTCTGGCGGGTCGCACGAGCAGTACTTC
>-|-|TRBV11-3|TRBJ2-3
CASSWGRGQYF
TGTGCCAGCAGCTGGGGAAGGGGGCAGTATTTT
>-|-|TRBV4-1|TRBJ2-5
CASSQEVGGTLQETQYF
TGCGCCAGCAGCCAAGAGGTTGGAGGGACCCTCCAAGAGACCCAGTACTTC
>-|-|TRBV7-9|TRBJ2-2
CASSRPHGTPNTGELFF
TGTGCCAGCAGCCGGCCCCACGGGACACCGAACACCGGGGAGCTGTTTTTT
>-|TRBD1|TRBV5-5|TRBJ2-1
CASSLRDRIYNEQFF
TGTGCCAGCAGCTTGAGGGACAGGATTTACAATGAGCAGTTCTTC
>-|-|TRBV30|TRBJ1-4
CAWKTGWDEKLFF
TGTGCCTGGAAGACGGGGTGGGATGAAAAACTGTTTTTT
>-|-|TRBV19|TRBJ1-6
CASSPPGSYNSPLHF
TGTGCCAGTAGTCCGCCCGGCTCCTATAATTCACCCCTCCACTTT
>-|TRBD1|TRBV7-9|TRBJ2-3
CASSRPVAGGFGADTQYF
TGTGCCAGCAGCCGCCCCGTAGCAGGGGGCTTCGGGGCAGATACGCAGTATTTT
>-|-|TRBV7-9|TRBJ1-1
CASSQLSAFF
TGTGCCAGCAGCCAACTGTCGGCTTTCTTT
>-|-|TRBV29-1|TRBJ2-7
CSVEAYSSYEQYF
TGCAGCGTTGAAGCCTACAGCTCCTACGAGCAGTACTTC
>once|TRBD2|TRBV7-8|TRBJ2-1
CASSLVGSGSYNEQFF
TGTGCCAGCAGCTTAGTGGGTAGCGGGAGCTACAATGAGCAGTTCTTC
>-|TRBD2|TRBV11-2|TRBJ2-1
CASSLSVGAGVSNEQFF
TGTGCCAGCAGCTTGAGCGTCGGAGCGGGAGTTTCCAATGAGCAGTTCTTC
>-|-|TRBV6-6|TRBJ1-4
CASSPGQGRINEKLFF
TGTGCCAGCAGCCCCGGACAAGGGCGAATTAATGAAAAACTGTTTTTT
>-|-|TRBV5-4|TRBJ2-3
CASSPRLGPIDTQYF
TGTGCCAGCAGCCCGCGGCTGGGGCCGATAGATACGCAGTATTTT
>-|TRBD2|TRBV5-6|TRBJ2-1
CASSGLAGGRNEQFF
TGTGCCAGCAGCGGACTAGCGGGAGGACGCAATGAGCAGTTCTTC
>-|-|TRBV4-2|TRBJ1-5
CASSQVLGWGGNQPQHF
TGTGCCAGCAGCCAAGTACTCGGATGGGGGGGCAATCAGCCCCAGCATTTT
>-|-|TRBV28|TRBJ1-5
CASSEGGDQPQHF
TGTGCCAGCAGTGAAGGCGGGGATCAGCCCCAGCATTTT
>-|-|TRBV7-9|TRBJ1-3
CASSPGGNTIYF
TGTGCCAGCAGCCCGGGGGGAAACACCATATATTTT
>-|TRBD1|TRBV6-1|TRBJ1-5
CASSVTGVSNQPQHF
TGTGCCAGCAGCGTGACAGGGGTTAGCAATCAGCCCCAGCATTTT
>-|-|TRBV7-9|TRBJ2-5
CASSLGVTRGETQYF
TGTGCCAGCAGCTTAGGAGTCACCAGAGGGGAGACCCAGTACTTC
>-|TRBD1|TRBV7-6|TRBJ2-1
CASSLLTGDNEQFF
TGTGCCAGCAGCTTGTTGACAGGGGACAATGAGCAGTTCTTC
>-|-|TRBV10-2|TRBJ2-1
CASSTENPYNEQFF
TGCGCCAGCAGCACAGAGAACCCCTACAATGAGCAGTTCTTC
>-|-|TRBV6-5|TRBJ2-2
CASTASNTGELFF
TGTGCCAGCACAGCGTCGAACACCGGGGAGCTGTTTTTT
>-|TRBD2|TRBV9|TRBJ2-3
CASSVSASGRGDTQYF
TGTGCCAGCAGCGTAAGTGCTAGCGGGAGAGGAGATACGCAGTATTTT
>few|-|TRBV5-4|TRBJ1-3
CASSHNAHEDKIYF
TGTGCCAGCAGCCACAACGCTCACGAAGACAAGATATATTTT
>-|TRBD2|TRBV7-9|TRBJ2-7
CASSFATGGLSYEQYF
TGTGCCAGCAGTTTCGCGACGGGGGGACTATCCTACGAGCAGTACTTC
>-|TRBD2|TRBV19|TRBJ2-3
CASSRKTSADTQYF
TGTGCCAGTAGTAGGAAGACTAGCGCAGATACGCAGTATTTT
>-|-|TRBV7-9|TRBJ2-1
CASSVEWSRTYNEQFF
TGTGCCAGCAGCGTCGAGTGGAGCCGAACCTACAATGAGCAGTTCTTC
>-|-|TRBV5-1|TRBJ2-5
CASSFSGEKETQYF
TGCGCCAGCAGCTTTTCGGGGGAAAAAGAGACCCAGTACTTC
>-|-|TRBV2|TRBJ2-2
CARARENTGELFF
TGTGCCAGGGCGAGGGAGAACACCGGGGAGCTGTTTTTT
>once|TRBD1|TRBV6-4|TRBJ1-2
CASSGGTGHGYTF
TGTGCCAGCAGTGGCGGGACAGGGCATGGCTACACCTTC
>-|TRBD1|TRBV11-3|TRBJ2-3
CASKDRRTDTQYF
TGTGCCAGCAAGGACAGGCGCACAGATACGCAGTATTTT
>-|-|TRBV29-1|TRBJ1-4
CSPAFSRRANEKLFF
TGCAGTCCGGCGTTCAGTAGGAGGGCGAATGAAAAACTGTTTTTT
>-|-|TRBV10-1|TRBJ2-3
CASSEDYPSTDTQYF
TGCGCCAGCAGTGAAGACTACCCGAGCACAGATACGCAGTATTTT
>-|-|TRBV5-6|TRBJ2-3
CASSLAASGTDTQYF
TGTGCCAGCAGCTTGGCGGCTAGCGGCACAGATACGCAGTATTTT
>few|TRBD2|TRBV7-7|TRBJ2-5
CASSLAAGGRRETQYF
TGTGCCAGCAGCTTAGCGGCGGGGGGGCGTCGGGAGACCCAGTACTTC
>once|-|TRBV6-1|TRBJ2-6
CASTLTDSGANVLTF
TGTGCCAGCACCTTGACAGACTCTGGGGCCAACGTCCTGACTTTC
>-|-|TRBV5-5|TRBJ2-7
CASSWARGLSYEQYF
TGTGCCAGCAGCTGGGCCCGGGGACTCTCCTACGAGCAGTACTTC
>-|-|TRBV7-9|TRBJ1-4
CASSLEGDLGEKLFF
TGTGCCAGCAGCTTAGAGGGGGACCTTGGGGAAAAACTGTTTTTT
>-|-|TRBV4-1|TRBJ1-1
CASSQDWGGGSEAFF
TGCGCCAGCAGCCAAGATTGGGGGGGCGGGTCGGAAGCTTTCTTT
>-|TRBD1|TRBV7-8|TRBJ2-1
CASSLVSGTAYNEQFF
TGTGCCAGCAGCTTAGTATCCGGGACAGCTTACAATGAGCAGTTCTTC
>-|-|TRBV7-6|TRBJ1-1
CASSLEAGTEAFF
TGTGCCAGCAGCTTAGAGGCGGGGACTGAAGCTTTCTTT
>-|TRBD1|TRBV11-2|TRBJ1-2
CASSSVRGRNYGYTF
TGTGCCAGCAGCTCCGTCAGGGGGCGGAACTATGGCTACACCTTC
>-|TRBD2|TRBV4-2|TRBJ2-3
CASSQVAGEGTDTQYF
TGTGCCAGCAGCCAAGTAGCGGGTGAAGGCACAGATACGCAGTATTTT
>once|-|TRBV25-1|TRBJ2-1
CASSYSGNEQFF
TGTGCCAGCAGCTACTCGGGGAATGAGCAGTTCTTC
>-|-|TRBV5-6|TRBJ2-1
CASSLAWTWSNNEQFF
TGTGCCAGCAGCTTGGCTTGGACATGGTCAAACAATGAGCAGTTCTTC
>-|TRBD1|TRBV10-1|TRBJ2-7
CASSRPGTGYEQYF
TGCGCCAGCAGTCGTCCCGGGACAGGATACGAGCAGTACTTC
>once|TRBD2|TRBV5-1|TRBJ2-1
CAGSLAGLAGGSYNEQFF
TGCGCCGGCAGCTTGGCGGGACTAGCGGGAGGGTCCTACAATGAGCAGTTCTTC
>few|-|TRBV19|TRBJ1-1
CASSMWESTEAFF
TGTGCCAGTAGTATGTGGGAGTCGACTGAAGCTTTCTTT
>-|-|TRBV30|TRBJ1-6
CAWTSPGNSPLHF
TGTGCCTGGACTTCACCGGGGAATTCACCCCTCCACTTT
>-|-|TRBV7-6|TRBJ2-5
CASSSESGGGGTQYF
TGTGCCAGCAGCTCGGAGTCTGGCGGGGGCGGGACCCAGTACTTC